The sequence of this TCR beta chain was determined in a study of T-cell memory formation after mild COVID-19. Study-level results: CD4/CD8 balance characterized clones contracting day 15 to 85, and CD4+ skew characterized later expanders. That cross-reactive memory joined was suggested by some responding clones appearing in pre-infection memory.

A single record per CDR3 protein comes from TCRdb applying MiXCR to the 5' RACE reads. The sample carries about 400,000 distinct CDR3 sequences, 20% to 30% recorded once. The sample holds a few counts of this clonotype. What it binds is not known. CDR3 size: 16 residues. Germline CDR1 reads SGHTA; CDR2 reads FQGNSA. Trimming cost V 4 bases and J 6 bases; bases outside gene matches: 12. This TCR derives from an adult woman who had mild COVID-19 (a few samples of this study predate the infection). Cell type and time point are not known. The chain couples TRBV7-2 to TRBJ2-1; 7 bases line up with TRBD1. The specimen sequenced was PBMCs or a T cell subset sorted from them (not recorded which). The CDR3 DNA is TGTGCCAGCAGCTGGGGCGACAGGGTATCCGGCAATGAGCAGTTCTTC. Protein: CASSWGDRVSGNEQFF.